The 4 T cell receptor beta chains presented below share a single source sample, sequenced in a study of blood T cell repertoires in COVID-19. Repertoires were generated with immunoSEQ multiplex PCR, while TCRdb's copy carries only in-frame clones and drops some. The sample consists of about 100,000 clones, 70% to 90% of them appearing once. Sequences were obtained from peripheral blood. These receptors originate from a human donor in a cohort sampled during active COVID-19.

The rearrangement joins TRBV7-3 to TRBJ2-2, with D uncertain. The V gene lost 5 bases and the J gene lost 0 bases, with 4 bases spanning the gap. The CDR3 runs to 13 residues. Per germline, CDR1 SGHTA and CDR2 FQGTGA. The CDR3 loop is CASSPTNTGELFF. As DNA, the CDR3 is TGTGCCAGCAGCCCAACGAACACCGGGGAGCTGTTTTTT.

This rearrangement joins TRBV5-6 to TRBJ2-1, with D possibly matching TRBD1 (5 bases). V lost 0 bases, J lost 12 bases, and 19 bases lay in between. This CDR3 is 15 amino acids long. CDR1 SGHDT and CDR2 YYEEEE come from the germline V gene. The CDR3 DNA follows: TGTGCCAGCAGCTTGGTAGGGGCGACAGCGTCAACGCAGTTCTTC. Protein sequence: CASSLVGATASTQFF. The whole variable domain, remainder taken from reference TRBV5-6 and TRBJ2-1, is DAGVTQSPTHLIKTRGQQVTLRCSPKSGHDTVSWYQQALGQGPQFIFQYYEEEERQRGNFPDRFSGHQFPNYSSELNVNALLLGDSALYLCASSLVGATASTQFFGPGTRLTVL.

This clone was counted between two and nine times. Other DNA sequences in this specimen translate into the identical CDR3. The rearrangement joins TRBV9 to TRBJ1-1, with a possible D match to TRBD1 (5 bases). V shed 2 bases and J shed 3 bases, with 8 bases lying between them. The germline V gene has CDR1 SGDLS and CDR2 YYNGEE. The CDR3 is 13 amino acids. The CDR3 reads CASSVGGYTEAFF. CDR3 bases: TGTGCCAGCAGCGTGGGGGGATACACTGAAGCTTTCTTT.

This chain connects TRBV7-9 to TRBJ2-1, with D uncertain. This CDR3 has 15 residues. V was shortened by 3 bases and J by 7 bases, with 16 bases between the two germline ends. Per the germline V gene, CDR1 is SEHNR and CDR2 is FQNEAQ (reference sequence). CDR3 amino acids: CASSFFVRKENEQFF. Here the CDR3 DNA reads TGTGCCAGCAGCTTTTTCGTGAGGAAGGAGAATGAGCAGTTCTTC.